This T cell receptor (beta chain) was recorded in a study of blood T cells in healthy people across ages. General observations from the study: As naive T cell percentage varied, TCR beta diversity correlated strongly with it. Changes seen in expanded clonotypes were possibly confounded by donor CMV status left unknown.

Per germline, CDR1 SEHNR and CDR2 FQNEAQ (reference sequence). The CDR3 has 12 residues. Isolation per sample recovered at least 6.5 million PBMCs. A J-beta primer mix and a sample-barcoded 5' primer were used in a second PCR of about 6 to 12 cycles. TCRdb passed the 5' RACE reads through MiXCR, listing each CDR3 protein once. The sample gives 1.5 million to 2 million distinct CDR3 sequences, 28% of which show up once; more than 6% is in the top ten. Concerning this clonotype: Its specificity is not known. The junction shows a germline mismatch at one end, possibly a read error.

The clonotype was recovered from a woman in her thirties in good health. The genes are TRBV7-9 and TRBJ2-7; D is uncertain. Sequences were obtained from blood. The CDR3 coding sequence is TGTGCCAGCAGTTTTGGGCCCTACGGGCAGTACTTC. Translation: CASSFGPYGQYF.